Listed below are T cell receptor beta chains from one sample, sequenced in a study of molecular identifiers for immune sequencing clone quantification. TCRdb processed the PCR reads anew with MiXCR; each CDR3 protein has one entry. The data contain some 580,000 distinct CDR3 sequences, 25% of them singletons. Sample: naive CD8+ T cells from blood, with Jurkat cell RNA spiked in. Receptors originate from a human donor in good health. Some libraries in this study had Jurkat cell RNA spiked in. Both conserved end residues are part of each CDR3. The order of the fields is D gene, clone size, V gene, J gene, CDR3 DNA, CDR3 protein. A D gene is named only where the DNA matches it firmly. A clone size is listed for some rows: how often the clone was seen (once, few, many), or a class if it is expanded.

D gene: TRBD2; clone size: many; V gene: TRBV20-1; J gene: TRBJ2-7; CDR3 DNA: TGCAGTGCTAGAGGAAGCGGGAGGGAGCAGTACTTC; CDR3 protein: CSARGSGREQYF
D gene: -; clone size: many; V gene: TRBV6-5; J gene: TRBJ2-7; CDR3 DNA: TGTGCCAGCAGTTACTCTTGGGGGCTTGAGCAGTACTTC; CDR3 protein: CASSYSWGLEQYF
D gene: -; clone size: -; V gene: TRBV27; J gene: TRBJ1-1; CDR3 DNA: TGTGCCAGCAGTGAAGAGTCGGGGGGCACTGAAGCTTACTTT; CDR3 protein: CASSEESGGTEAYF
D gene: -; clone size: -; V gene: TRBV6-5; J gene: TRBJ2-7; CDR3 DNA: TGTGCCAGCAGTTACTCCCAAGGGGCCTACAAGCAGTACTTC; CDR3 protein: CASSYSQGAYKQYF
D gene: -; clone size: few; V gene: TRBV12-3/TRBV12-4; J gene: TRBJ2-1; CDR3 DNA: TGTGCCAGCAACCGGGTATTATACAATGAGCAGTTCTTC; CDR3 protein: CASNRVLYNEQFF
D gene: -; clone size: -; V gene: TRBV9; J gene: TRBJ2-2; CDR3 DNA: TGTGCCAGCAACTCCGGAGATACCCCGAACACCGGGGAGCTGTTTTTT; CDR3 protein: CASNSGDTPNTGELFF
D gene: TRBD2; clone size: few; V gene: TRBV2; J gene: TRBJ2-1; CDR3 DNA: TGTGCCAGCAGGGATACTAGCGGGATTTCTGAGCAGTTCTTC; CDR3 protein: CASRDTSGISEQFF
D gene: TRBD1; clone size: many; V gene: TRBV10-3; J gene: TRBJ1-4; CDR3 DNA: TGTGCCATCAGTGAGGCGACAGGGGCTAATGAAAAACTGTTTTTT; CDR3 protein: CAISEATGANEKLFF
D gene: -; clone size: many; V gene: TRBV5-1; J gene: TRBJ2-1; CDR3 DNA: TGCGCCAGCAGCTTGGTCTTCGATGAGCAGTTCTTC; CDR3 protein: CASSLVFDEQFF
D gene: -; clone size: few; V gene: TRBV28; J gene: TRBJ2-2; CDR3 DNA: TGTGCCAGCAGTTTTGGATTGGGTCTCGGAGGAATCGGGGAGCTGTTTTTT; CDR3 protein: CASSFGLGLGGIGELFF
D gene: TRBD1; clone size: many; V gene: TRBV5-1; J gene: TRBJ2-6; CDR3 DNA: TGCGCCAGCAGCTTGGAGGTGCTTGGGACAGCTGGGGCCAACGTCCTGACTTTC; CDR3 protein: CASSLEVLGTAGANVLTF
D gene: -; clone size: many; V gene: TRBV19; J gene: TRBJ2-1; CDR3 DNA: TGTGCCAGTAGTTCTCTACCCGGGGCATACTACAATGAGCAGTTCTTC; CDR3 protein: CASSSLPGAYYNEQFF
D gene: -; clone size: many; V gene: TRBV7-9; J gene: TRBJ1-1; CDR3 DNA: TGTGCCAGCAGCTTATTCCAGAACACTGAAGCTTTCTTT; CDR3 protein: CASSLFQNTEAFF
D gene: TRBD1; clone size: many; V gene: TRBV6-2/TRBV6-3; J gene: TRBJ1-1; CDR3 DNA: TGTGCCAGCACTGAGGGACAGGTGTACACTGAAGCTTTCTTT; CDR3 protein: CASTEGQVYTEAFF
D gene: TRBD1; clone size: -; V gene: TRBV30; J gene: TRBJ1-6; CDR3 DNA: TGTGCCTGGAGTCGACAGGGGTGGGTTTCACCCCTCCACTTT; CDR3 protein: CAWSRQGWVSPLHF
D gene: -; clone size: -; V gene: TRBV14; J gene: TRBJ2-5; CDR3 DNA: TGTGCCAGCAGCCAAGATGGTCCAGGGATGGAGACCCAGTACTTC; CDR3 protein: CASSQDGPGMETQYF
D gene: -; clone size: many; V gene: TRBV30; J gene: TRBJ2-7; CDR3 DNA: TGTGCCTGGAGTGTAACTACTAACTCCCCCGGGGAGCAGTACTTC; CDR3 protein: CAWSVTTNSPGEQYF
D gene: -; clone size: few; V gene: TRBV7-4; J gene: TRBJ2-3; CDR3 DNA: TGTGCCAGCAGCTTAGCAGGCCCTGGTGGCACAGATACGCAGTATTTT; CDR3 protein: CASSLAGPGGTDTQYF
D gene: TRBD2; clone size: many; V gene: TRBV4-3; J gene: TRBJ2-7; CDR3 DNA: TGCGCCAGCAGCCCCGCGGGGGGATACGAGCAGTACTTC; CDR3 protein: CASSPAGGYEQYF
D gene: -; clone size: -; V gene: TRBV2; J gene: TRBJ2-7; CDR3 DNA: TGTGCCAGCAGCCTCCGGGACGGAAGTGGCTGGGGGCAGTACTTC; CDR3 protein: CASSLRDGSGWGQYF
D gene: TRBD2; clone size: few; V gene: TRBV14; J gene: TRBJ2-3; CDR3 DNA: TGTGCCAGCAGCCTCGGGCCCGGGGGGGCAGATACGCAGTATTTT; CDR3 protein: CASSLGPGGADTQYF
D gene: TRBD2; clone size: -; V gene: TRBV4-1; J gene: TRBJ2-7; CDR3 DNA: TGCGCCAGCAGCCAAGAACTAGCGGGACCGACCTACGAGCAGTACTTC; CDR3 protein: CASSQELAGPTYEQYF
D gene: -; clone size: -; V gene: TRBV9; J gene: TRBJ2-2; CDR3 DNA: TGTGCCAGCAGCGTATCCGGGACTCCAGGCGGTTCCAGGGAGCTGTTTTTT; CDR3 protein: CASSVSGTPGGSRELFF
D gene: -; clone size: many; V gene: TRBV6-5; J gene: TRBJ2-1; CDR3 DNA: TGTGCCAGCAGTTACGTTAGTGAGCAGTTCTTC; CDR3 protein: CASSYVSEQFF
D gene: -; clone size: few; V gene: TRBV28; J gene: TRBJ2-7; CDR3 DNA: TGTGCCAGCAAGGTAGGGGGGAGCGCGGCCTACGAGCAGTACTTC; CDR3 protein: CASKVGGSAAYEQYF
D gene: TRBD2; clone size: many; V gene: TRBV24-1; J gene: TRBJ2-1; CDR3 DNA: TGTGCCACCAGTGACCTGAGACTAGCGGGAGGTGGGGTTGAGCAGTTCTTC; CDR3 protein: CATSDLRLAGGGVEQFF
D gene: -; clone size: few; V gene: TRBV20-1; J gene: TRBJ2-7; CDR3 DNA: TGCAGTGCTCCAGGGTTCCTAAGCTCCTACGAGCAGTACTTC; CDR3 protein: CSAPGFLSSYEQYF
D gene: TRBD1; clone size: many; V gene: TRBV28; J gene: TRBJ2-5; CDR3 DNA: TGTGCCAGCAGTTTCTTGGACAGGGGCCAAGAGACCCAGTACTTC; CDR3 protein: CASSFLDRGQETQYF
D gene: -; clone size: -; V gene: TRBV19; J gene: TRBJ2-2; CDR3 DNA: TGTGCCAGTTACAAGACAGCAGCGAACACCGGGGAGCTGTTTTTT; CDR3 protein: CASYKTAANTGELFF
D gene: -; clone size: few; V gene: TRBV30; J gene: TRBJ1-1; CDR3 DNA: TGTGCCTGGAGTCGTATGAACACTGAAGCTTTCTTT; CDR3 protein: CAWSRMNTEAFF
D gene: -; clone size: -; V gene: TRBV20-1; J gene: TRBJ1-2; CDR3 DNA: TGCAGTGCTAGCCTGGATGGAGCCAACTATGGCTACACCTTC; CDR3 protein: CSASLDGANYGYTF
D gene: -; clone size: many; V gene: TRBV5-5; J gene: TRBJ2-2; CDR3 DNA: TGTGCCAGCAGCTTGGTGCTGTCTCCAATTACCACCGGGGAGCTGTTTTTT; CDR3 protein: CASSLVLSPITTGELFF
D gene: -; clone size: few; V gene: TRBV6-2/TRBV6-3; J gene: TRBJ2-3; CDR3 DNA: TGTGCCAGCACTCCGGAAATTTTCAATACGCAGTATTTT; CDR3 protein: CASTPEIFNTQYF
D gene: TRBD1; clone size: -; V gene: TRBV4-3; J gene: TRBJ2-2; CDR3 DNA: TGCGCCAGCAGCCAACATACAGGGGGCGAAGACACCGGGGAGCTGTTTTTT; CDR3 protein: CASSQHTGGEDTGELFF
D gene: -; clone size: many; V gene: TRBV5-6; J gene: TRBJ1-2; CDR3 DNA: TGTGCCAGCAGCTTGGGGACGGCGCACTATGGCTACACCTTC; CDR3 protein: CASSLGTAHYGYTF
D gene: TRBD1; clone size: -; V gene: TRBV4-3; J gene: TRBJ1-5; CDR3 DNA: TGCGCCAGCAGCCCTGAGGACAGGGGTAATCAGCCCCAGCATTTT; CDR3 protein: CASSPEDRGNQPQHF
D gene: TRBD1; clone size: once; V gene: TRBV7-2; J gene: TRBJ1-2; CDR3 DNA: TGTGCCAGCAGCCCTGTGACAGGGGGCCACAATGGCTACACCTTC; CDR3 protein: CASSPVTGGHNGYTF